This is a list of T cell receptor beta chains from one sample in a study of T cells expressing NK-cell markers. Reprocessing the 5' RACE reads, TCRdb reports a single entry for every CDR3 protein and omits DNA. The table lists 200,000 to 300,000 distinct CDR3 sequences, with around 4% in the top ten. The specimen sequenced was blood T cells: a sorted CD56 or NKG2C T cell subset, CD4+ or CD8+ T cells, or bulk PBMC T cells (not recorded which). All receptors come from a woman aged 18 to 75 in good health. Both conserved end residues are part of each CDR3.

V,J,CDR3
TRBV29-1,TRBJ2-5,CSVMRGEETQYF
TRBV5-6,TRBJ2-3,CASSLTTHTDTQYF
TRBV7-2,TRBJ1-2,CASELVAGLYGYTF
TRBV20-1,TRBJ2-7,CSAREGNSYEQYF
TRBV12-3/TRBV12-4,TRBJ2-7,CASRLRDRSGEQYF
TRBV28,TRBJ2-2,CASRATGELWELFF
TRBV6-5,TRBJ2-1,CASSYALSSSNEQFF
TRBV20-1,TRBJ1-1,CSARDSHTEAFF
TRBV29-1,TRBJ1-3,CSVEVGQGQPNTIYF
TRBV27,TRBJ1-1,CASRRQGVMNTEAFF
TRBV5-1,TRBJ1-5,CASSLDQGANQPQHF
TRBV12-3/TRBV12-4,TRBJ1-3,CASSLDPYSGNTIYF
TRBV7-2,TRBJ1-6,CASSLLRTGQGPLHF
TRBV4-3,TRBJ1-5,CASSQYGQGNQPQHF
TRBV5-4,TRBJ2-3,CASSLSPGVDTQYF
TRBV20-1,TRBJ2-1,CSARPGLAGAEQFF
TRBV29-1,TRBJ2-7,CSVRTSGGYEQYF
TRBV12-3/TRBV12-4,TRBJ1-5,CASSSTGDNQPQHF
TRBV29-1,TRBJ2-2,CSVLAAKGTGELFF
TRBV20-1,TRBJ2-3,CSAQNTDTQYF
TRBV4-2,TRBJ1-5,CASSQDDPIEPQHF
TRBV11-2,TRBJ1-1,CASSLAGTLGTEAFF
TRBV15,TRBJ2-4,CATSRTSGSRSNIQYF
TRBV7-2,TRBJ2-4,CASSSRTGVIAKNIQYF
TRBV5-1,TRBJ1-6,CASRPSTGGGRSPLHF
TRBV12-3/TRBV12-4,TRBJ1-2,CASSSDRGYGYTF
TRBV12-3/TRBV12-4,TRBJ1-5,CASSRGGYQPQHF
TRBV5-1,TRBJ2-7,CASSLPGQGIDEQYF
TRBV7-2,TRBJ1-2,CASINRDYGYTF
TRBV10-3,TRBJ1-1,CAISESEGGEAFF
TRBV19,TRBJ2-1,CASSAGGRNEQFF
TRBV12-3/TRBV12-4,TRBJ1-1,CASTQTSGTEAFF
TRBV12-3/TRBV12-4,TRBJ2-2,CASRGPSDTGELFF
TRBV12-3/TRBV12-4,TRBJ2-5,CASSPETGGEETQYF
TRBV5-1,TRBJ2-2,CASSTSSGYGGELFF
TRBV19,TRBJ2-5,CASSTAFNFEETQYF
TRBV24-1,TRBJ2-3,CATSGQVGTDTQYF
TRBV9,TRBJ2-1,CASSTDPMGTSDEQFF
TRBV30,TRBJ2-7,CAWSVQVRGREQYF
TRBV7-2,TRBJ2-1,CASRTGLAGSNEQFF
TRBV28,TRBJ1-1,CASLKGVGNTEAFF
TRBV7-2,TRBJ2-1,CASSLELAATQFF
TRBV20-1,TRBJ2-1,CRAGAHNEQFF
TRBV7-2,TRBJ1-1,CASNRQVEAFF
TRBV30,TRBJ2-1,CAWGGYRTSEQFF
TRBV11-2,TRBJ2-1,CASSSLVSRWGLADNEQFF
TRBV5-1,TRBJ2-5,CASSFGGLAGFETQYF
TRBV7-2,TRBJ1-6,CASSLQSVQGGSPLHF
TRBV7-9,TRBJ2-7,CASSTQGAYEQYF
TRBV7-2,TRBJ2-2,CASSSDTGELFF
TRBV12-3/TRBV12-4,TRBJ2-7,CASSLSSGSGYEQYF